This TCR beta chain is from a study of long-term antiretroviral therapy in people with HIV. Whole-study results and caveats: Someone took the blood between about 2003 and 2017, maybe while older ART regimens were in use. HIV repertoires spanned narrower CDR3 length ranges than controls. Regardless of time point, clones expanded before ART dominated the repertoire.

As to this clone: Its specificity is unknown.

V was clipped by 6 bases and J by 2 bases; unmatched bases: 11. CDR3 length equals 16 residues. Germline CDR1 and CDR2: SGHTA and FQGNSA. Survey level was the resolution at which the v3.0 immunoSEQ assay ran. This table comes from immunoSEQ multiplex PCR, and its TCRdb copy is limited to in-frame clones, with some not included. The data contain under 25,000 clones, about 90% of them singletons. The sample was unsorted PBMCs, taken approximately 2.5 years after starting antiretroviral therapy. The rearrangement uses TRBV7-2 and TRBJ2-7, with 9 bases lining up with TRBD2. The TCR comes from a woman aged 50 to 60 with HIV. As DNA, the CDR3 is TGTGCCAGCAGGTTCGAGGTTGGGACTAGCCCCTACGAGCAGTACTTC. This translates into CASRFEVGTSPYEQYF. Looking up the rest from reference TRBV7-2 and TRBJ2-7 gives the full variable domain: GAGVSQSPSNKVTEKGKDVELRCDPISGHTALYWYRQSLGQGLEFLIYFQGNSAPDKSGLPSDRFSAERTGGSVSTLTIQRTQQEDSAVYLCASRFEVGTSPYEQYFGPGTRLTVT.